The entry that follows covers one T cell receptor beta chain sequence. The antigen is not known. The data derive from a study of OX40 agonist ivuxolimab in advanced cancers. Study as a whole: While on treatment, patients had intravenous ivuxolimab at 0.01 to 10 mg/kg every 2 weeks. Findings of the study overall: The investigators did not determine what antigen specificity the expanded peripheral T cells had.

The table came from immunoSEQ multiplex PCR; TCRdb's copy has only in-frame clones and leaves some out. The sample has tens of thousands of clones; around 86% are singletons. This clonotype was sampled from an adult with an advanced solid tumor such as melanoma, head and neck, liver or kidney cancer. The starting material was CD4+ or CD8+ T cells sorted from blood, obtained in a trial of the OX40 agonist ivuxolimab.

DNA for the CDR3: TGTGCCAGCAGCTCCGGACAGGGATCAACTAATGAAAAACTGTTTTTT. This gives the protein CASSSGQGSTNEKLFF. The rearrangement links TRBV7-6 to TRBJ1-4; 8 bases are shared with TRBD1. The CDR3 contains 16 residues. From germline, CDR1 is SGHVS and CDR2 FNYEAQ. After removal of 4 bases from V and 0 bases from J, the junction contained 4 bases not matched to a gene.